In its sample, the clone carrying this T cell receptor beta chain was seen many times. Its target is unknown. The authors built TCR beta libraries using iRepertoire HTBI primers and Arm-PCR of CDR3 regions. One entry per CDR3 protein, called by TCRdb with MiXCR from the multiplex PCR reads. The data show fewer than 350,000 distinct CDR3 sequences, about 20% seen once. The entry originates in a study of regulatory T cells in long-lasting Graves disease. Background on the study: New Graves' disease cases had less than 3 months of antithyroid drugs. General study results and limits: Persistent cases of Graves' showed reduced TCR diversity relative to newly diagnosed patients.

Time point meaning: newly diagnosed GD, antithyroid drugs for less than 3 months. Following extraction of RNA from PBMCs, that RNA was used to make the TCR library. By American Thyroid Association guidelines, Graves' disease was diagnosed in the cohort. The length of the CDR3 is 15 residues. Per germline, CDR1 ENHRY and CDR2 SYGVKD. V lost 6 bases and J lost 8; bases outside the gene matches: 9. The receptor was isolated from a female donor with Graves disease. Source: peripheral blood mononuclear cells (PBMCs), taken at new diagnosis, from a patient treated with antithyroid drugs. The chain joins TRBV10-3 to TRBJ2-1; 11 positions match TRBD2. The CDR3 nucleotides read TGTGCCATCAGCTCACTAGCGGGAGTGAACGATGAGCAGTTCTTC. As protein: CAISSLAGVNDEQFF.